This is a list of T cell receptor beta chains from one sample in a study of T cells after yellow fever vaccination. TCRdb independently ran MiXCR on the 5' RACE reads; one entry per CDR3 protein. The table records 50,000 or so distinct CDR3 sequences, 6% to 8.5% of them present only once. The sequencing here drew on CD8+ T cells not binding an NS4B(214-222) dextramer, sorted from PBMCs, taken roughly 47 days after the first yellow fever vaccination. The receptors come from a man aged 18 to 35 who received the YFV17D yellow fever vaccine. Each CDR3 is given with its conserved first and last residue. Fields, in order: CDR3 DNA, CDR3 protein, V gene, D gene, clone size, J gene. A D gene is named only where the DNA matches it firmly. Expanded clones are given a class, and other clones once, few, many or no size at all.

TGTGCCAGCAGTTTAACGTATGGGAAACGGGACACTGAAGCTTTCTTT CASSLTYGKRDTEAFF TRBV12-3/TRBV12-4 - many TRBJ1-1
TGTGCCAGCAGCTCGGGACTACCTAAAGAGACCCAGTACTTC CASSSGLPKETQYF TRBV5-8 TRBD2 few TRBJ2-5
TGCGCCAGCAGCGGATCCGGGACAGCCAATTCACCCCTCCACTTT CASSGSGTANSPLHF TRBV5-1 TRBD1 many TRBJ1-6
TGTGCCAGCAGCTTGAGAGGGGGGACTAGCACAGATACGCAGTATTTT CASSLRGGTSTDTQYF TRBV5-4 - - TRBJ2-3
TGCGCCAGCAGCTCAAATGGTGAAAGCAATCAGCCCCAGCATTTT CASSSNGESNQPQHF TRBV5-1 - few TRBJ1-5
TGTGCCAGCTCCTCCTCGGGTAGCGCGACAGATACGCAGTATTTT CASSSSGSATDTQYF TRBV9 - large TRBJ2-3
TGTGCCAGCAGAGCGGAAATCACCGGGGAGCTGTTTTTT CASRAEITGELFF TRBV7-2 - many TRBJ2-2
TGTGCCAGCAGTTACCAGATACCGGGACAGAGGAACACCATATATTTT CASSYQIPGQRNTIYF TRBV6-5 TRBD1 - TRBJ1-3
TGTGCCAGCAGTCACAGGGAGAACACCGGGGAGCTGTTTTTT CASSHRENTGELFF TRBV9 - many TRBJ2-2
TGTGCCAGCATGACAGGGGAAACCGGGGAGCTGTTTTTT CASMTGETGELFF TRBV7-9 TRBD1 - TRBJ2-2
TGTGCCAGTAGTACTTGGACAGGGGACAATCAGCCCCAGCATTTT CASSTWTGDNQPQHF TRBV19 TRBD1 few TRBJ1-5
TGTGCCAGCAGTTACTCTGGTGGTCAGTACTTC CASSYSGGQYF TRBV6-5 - few TRBJ2-4
TGTGCCAGCAGCTTATCCGGGAATAGCAATCAGCCCCAGCATTTT CASSLSGNSNQPQHF TRBV7-9 - - TRBJ1-5
TGTGCCAGCAACCTAGCTTGGGGATCTCATGAGCAGTTCTTC CASNLAWGSHEQFF TRBV5-5 - medium-sized TRBJ2-1
TGTGCCGGACAGACCGGGACAGACAATGAGCAGTTCTTC CAGQTGTDNEQFF TRBV2 TRBD1 many TRBJ2-1
TGTGCCAGCAGCCAAGATCTAGCACAGGAGAGGAAAGAGACCCAGTACTTC CASSQDLAQERKETQYF TRBV4-2 - many TRBJ2-5
TGTGCCAGCAGTTACTTTCAGGGGGCCGTCGAGCAGTACTTC CASSYFQGAVEQYF TRBV6-5 TRBD1 few TRBJ2-7
TGCAGTGCGGTGGGACTAGCGAACAATGAGCAGTTCTTC CSAVGLANNEQFF TRBV20-1 TRBD2 few TRBJ2-1
TGTGCCAGCAGCCCCCGGACAGGGGCTGGGGAGACCCAGTACTTC CASSPRTGAGETQYF TRBV7-9 TRBD1 few TRBJ2-5
TGTGCCAGCAGTTTCAGAAAAGAGACCCAGTACTTC CASSFRKETQYF TRBV12-3/TRBV12-4 - few TRBJ2-5
TGCGCCAGCAGCCAAGCAAAAAACGCGAGGAACACCGGGGAGCTGTTTTTT CASSQAKNARNTGELFF TRBV4-1 - - TRBJ2-2
TGTGCCAGCAGTCCCTTGGGGGCGGGGGAAGAGACCCAGTACTTC CASSPLGAGEETQYF TRBV27 - many TRBJ2-5
TGTGCCACCAGTGAGGGGACAACGAGCAATCAGCCCCAGCATTTT CATSEGTTSNQPQHF TRBV24-1 - few TRBJ1-5
TGTGCCAGCAGATTCACAGGGGGCGAGGGCGGGGAGCTGTTTTTT CASRFTGGEGGELFF TRBV6-6 TRBD1 many TRBJ2-2
TGTGCCAGCAGTAAATGTAGCGGGGACTACGAGCAGTACTTC CASSKCSGDYEQYF TRBV6-1 TRBD2 - TRBJ2-7
TGTGCCAGCAGCTTATGGGCGCCCAATGAGCAGTTCTTC CASSLWAPNEQFF TRBV7-9 - - TRBJ2-1
TGTGCCACCAGTGAGGGTATCCGTCAGCCCCAGCATTTT CATSEGIRQPQHF TRBV24-1 - few TRBJ1-5